One T cell receptor beta chain is described in this entry. Its target is unknown. The CDR3 extends over 15 amino acids. Germline CDR1 reads SGHRS; CDR2 reads YFSETQ. V gave up 4 bases and J gave up 1 base, with 14 bases separating them. The time point denotes: cycle 4 day 1 (C4D1), after more than five weeks of nivolumab. With no exception, relapse followed autologous stem cell transplantation in all patients, and brentuximab vedotin exposure varied. Out of thawed PBMCs, magnetic negative selection purified CD4+ T cells. This record belongs to a study of PD-1 blockade in classical Hodgkin lymphoma. About the study: Every 2 weeks, patients had 3 mg/kg nivolumab intravenously. Whole-study findings and limits: Lower baseline TCR diversity was reported for newly diagnosed patients than for healthy donors. Baseline diversity in complete responders resembled that of newly diagnosed patients. CD8+ TCR diversity did not rise significantly by C4D1, unlike CD4+.

Profiling relied on immunoSEQ multiplex PCR, and the TCRdb table lists in-frame clones only, not all of them. The table has over 10,000 clones, 88% seen once; the top ten hold about 0.85%. The sample in question was CD4+ T cells from blood, obtained before the fourth cycle of nivolumab. The sequence was collected from a human donor with classical Hodgkin lymphoma. This chain joins TRBV5-1 and TRBJ1-1; no firm D call. The CDR3 is CASSPEGFWNTEAFF. The CDR3 DNA reads TGCGCCAGCAGCCCTGAAGGTTTCTGGAACACTGAAGCTTTCTTT.